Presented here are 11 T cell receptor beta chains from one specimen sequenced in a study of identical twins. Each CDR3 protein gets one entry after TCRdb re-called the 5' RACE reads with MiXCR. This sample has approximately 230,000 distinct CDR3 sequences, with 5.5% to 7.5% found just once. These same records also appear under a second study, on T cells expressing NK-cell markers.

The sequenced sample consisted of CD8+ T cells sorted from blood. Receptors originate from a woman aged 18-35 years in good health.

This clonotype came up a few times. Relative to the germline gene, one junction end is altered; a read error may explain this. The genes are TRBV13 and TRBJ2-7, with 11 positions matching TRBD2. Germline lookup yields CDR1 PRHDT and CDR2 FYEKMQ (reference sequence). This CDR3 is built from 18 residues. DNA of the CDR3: TGTGCCTGCAGGGGACCCCGGGCGACGACTAGCGGGGTGTACGAGCAGTACTTC. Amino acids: CACRGPRATTSGVYEQYF.

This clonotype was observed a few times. The CDR3 sequence is CASSVDSSLNTEAFF. DNA for the CDR3: TGTGCCAGCAGCGTAGACTCCAGTTTAAACACTGAAGCTTTCTTT. The chain is built from TRBV9 and TRBJ1-1; D is undetermined. The CDR3 has 15 residues. CDR1 and CDR2 from the germline V gene are SGDLS and YYNGEE. V dropped 0 bases and J dropped 2 bases, with 11 bases sitting between them.

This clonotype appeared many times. CDR3 sequence: CSVGLQYTEAFF. DNA for the CDR3: TGCAGCGTGGGACTGCAGTACACTGAAGCTTTCTTT. The V call is TRBV29-1, the J call TRBJ1-1, with D possibly being TRBD1 (5 bases). This CDR3 contains 12 residues. The V and J ends lost 6 bases and 3 bases respectively, with 11 bases between them. CDR1 SQVTM and CDR2 ANQGSEA come from the germline V gene.

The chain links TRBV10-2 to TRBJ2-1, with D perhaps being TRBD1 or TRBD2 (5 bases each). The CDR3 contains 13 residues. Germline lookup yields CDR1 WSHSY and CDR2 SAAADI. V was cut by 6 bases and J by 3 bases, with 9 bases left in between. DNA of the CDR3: TGCGCCAGCAGCGGGGACCTCTACAATGAGCAGTTCTTC. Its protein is CASSGDLYNEQFF.

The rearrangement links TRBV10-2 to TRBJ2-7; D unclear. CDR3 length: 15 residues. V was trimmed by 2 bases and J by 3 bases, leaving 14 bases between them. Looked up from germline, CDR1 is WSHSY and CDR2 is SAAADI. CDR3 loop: CASSEAEAEDYEQYF. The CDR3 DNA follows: TGCGCCAGCAGTGAGGCCGAGGCGGAAGACTACGAGCAGTACTTC.

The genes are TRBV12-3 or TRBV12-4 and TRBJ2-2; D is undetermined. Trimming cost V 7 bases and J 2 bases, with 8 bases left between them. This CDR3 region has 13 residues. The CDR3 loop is CASNRDNTGELFF. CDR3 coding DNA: TGTGCCAGCAACCGCGATAACACCGGGGAGCTGTTTTTT.

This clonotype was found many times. CDR3 sequence (DNA): TGTGCCATCATGGGAGACACCGGGGAGCTGTTTTTT. Translating it yields CAIMGDTGELFF. The genes are TRBV10-3 and TRBJ2-2; a weak D match, TRBD2 (5 bases). The CDR3 extends over 12 amino acids. The V end lost 7 bases, the J end lost 3 bases, and 6 bases lay between the germline ends. The germline gives CDR1 ENHRY, CDR2 SYGVKD.

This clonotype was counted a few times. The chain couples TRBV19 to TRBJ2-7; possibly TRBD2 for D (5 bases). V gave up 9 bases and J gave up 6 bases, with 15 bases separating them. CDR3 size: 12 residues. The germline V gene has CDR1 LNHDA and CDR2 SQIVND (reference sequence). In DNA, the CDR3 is TGTGCCAGCCTGTCCCTGGCGGGCGAGCAGTACTTC. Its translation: CASLSLAGEQYF.

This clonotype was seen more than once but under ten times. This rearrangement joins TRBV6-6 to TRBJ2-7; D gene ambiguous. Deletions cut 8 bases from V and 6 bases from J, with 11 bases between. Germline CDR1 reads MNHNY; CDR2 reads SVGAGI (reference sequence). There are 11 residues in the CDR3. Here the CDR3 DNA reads TGTGCCAGCGGCCTCTCCGCCGAGCAGTACTTC. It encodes CASGLSAEQYF.

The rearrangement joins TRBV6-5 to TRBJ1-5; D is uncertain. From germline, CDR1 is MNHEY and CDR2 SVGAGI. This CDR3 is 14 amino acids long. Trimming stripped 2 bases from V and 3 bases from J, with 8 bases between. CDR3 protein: CASSYGGFNQPQHF. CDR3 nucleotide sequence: TGTGCCAGCAGTTACGGCGGGTTCAATCAGCCCCAGCATTTT.

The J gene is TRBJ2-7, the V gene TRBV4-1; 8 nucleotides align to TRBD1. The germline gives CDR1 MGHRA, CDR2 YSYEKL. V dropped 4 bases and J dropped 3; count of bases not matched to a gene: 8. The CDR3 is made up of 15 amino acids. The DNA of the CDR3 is TGCGCCAGCAGCCTAGAGCAGGGGGCCCTCTACGAGCAGTACTTC. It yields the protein CASSLEQGALYEQYF.